Listed here is a single TCR beta chain. These data are taken from a study of blood T cell repertoires in COVID-19. Study information: Samples representing acute and convalescent COVID-19 were sourced from the United States, Italy and Spain. T cells, B-cell-depleted T cells, or PBMCs provided the cDNA or gDNA that served as material.

V shed 1 base and J shed 3 bases, with 8 bases lying between them. The CDR3 totals 14 residues. Germline assignment: CDR1 LNHNV and CDR2 YYDKDF (reference sequence). Authors' analysis steps: Amplifying reference gene primers gave estimates of nucleated cell counts. Profiled with immunoSEQ multiplex PCR; TCRdb holds only in-frame clones, not every one. V and J calls and clone size are given by that table; D and trimming were obtained from the DNA. The data show tens of thousands of clones, roughly 80% seen once. V and J are TRBV15 and TRBJ2-3; the D is unclear. This sequence was found in a woman older than 75 with active or convalescent COVID-19. The sequencing input was peripheral blood. Written as DNA, the CDR3 is TGTGCCACCAGCAGAGGGAGAGAGACAGATACGCAGTATTTT. Its protein is CATSRGRETDTQYF.